This record concerns one T cell receptor (beta chain) sequence. Its target is unknown. Documented treatment: roughly 20 received Ad26.COV2.S at low or high dose, single or two shots; roughly five received placebo; per-sample allocation not given. Day 63 following the first vaccine or placebo injection was when the samples were taken. These data belong to a study of Ad26.COV2.S vaccination and SARS-CoV-2 variants. Study outcomes and limitations: Researchers reported similar non-spike TCR breadth in vaccine and placebo recipients.

From germline, CDR1 is KGHSH and CDR2 LQKENI. V dropped 2 bases and J dropped 3 bases, with 7 bases sitting between them. The length of the CDR3 is 13 residues. This table comes from immunoSEQ multiplex PCR, and its TCRdb copy is limited to in-frame clones, with some not included. Among 300,000 to 500,000 clones listed, 75% to 90% were seen once. The sequence was obtained from a person aged 18 to 59 who received the Ad26.COV2.S COVID-19 vaccine or a placebo. The V and J genes are TRBV18 and TRBJ1-1; the D is unclear. Sample: peripheral blood, taken in a trial of Ad26.COV2.S vaccine versus placebo. CDR3 coding DNA: TGTGCCAGCTCACCAGACAAGGACACTGAAGCTTTCTTT. It translates to CASSPDKDTEAFF.